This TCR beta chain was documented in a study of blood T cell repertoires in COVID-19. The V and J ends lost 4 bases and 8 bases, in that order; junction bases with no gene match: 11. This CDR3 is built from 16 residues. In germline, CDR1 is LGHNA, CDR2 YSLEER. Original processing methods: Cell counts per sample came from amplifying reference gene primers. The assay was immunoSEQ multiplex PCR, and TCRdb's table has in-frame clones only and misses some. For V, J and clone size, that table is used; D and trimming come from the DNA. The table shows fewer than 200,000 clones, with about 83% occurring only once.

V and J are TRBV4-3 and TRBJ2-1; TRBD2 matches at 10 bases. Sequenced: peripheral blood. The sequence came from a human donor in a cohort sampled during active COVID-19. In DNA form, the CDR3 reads TGCGCCAGCAGCCTCCTCTCAGCGGGGGGGCCGCATGAGCAGTTCTTC. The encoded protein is CASSLLSAGGPHEQFF.